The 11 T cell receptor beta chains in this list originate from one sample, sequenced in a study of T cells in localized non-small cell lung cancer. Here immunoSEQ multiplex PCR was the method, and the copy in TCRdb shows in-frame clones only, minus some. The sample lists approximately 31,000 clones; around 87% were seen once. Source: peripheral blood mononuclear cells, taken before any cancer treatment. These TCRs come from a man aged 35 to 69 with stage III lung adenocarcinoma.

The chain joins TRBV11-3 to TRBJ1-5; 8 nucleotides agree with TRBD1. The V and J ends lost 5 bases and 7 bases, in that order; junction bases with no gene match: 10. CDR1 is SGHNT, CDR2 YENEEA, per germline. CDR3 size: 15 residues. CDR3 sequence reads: CASSAIQGVRQPQHF. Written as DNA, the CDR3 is TGTGCCAGCAGCGCCATACAGGGGGTGCGGCAGCCCCAGCATTTT.

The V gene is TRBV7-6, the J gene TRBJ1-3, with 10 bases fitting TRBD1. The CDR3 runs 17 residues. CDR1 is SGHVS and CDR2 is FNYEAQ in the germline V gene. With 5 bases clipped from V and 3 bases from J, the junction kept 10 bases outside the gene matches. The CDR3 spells CASSPRDRGRRGNTIYF. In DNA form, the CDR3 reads TGTGCCAGCAGCCCCAGAGACAGGGGGCGACGTGGAAACACCATATATTTT.

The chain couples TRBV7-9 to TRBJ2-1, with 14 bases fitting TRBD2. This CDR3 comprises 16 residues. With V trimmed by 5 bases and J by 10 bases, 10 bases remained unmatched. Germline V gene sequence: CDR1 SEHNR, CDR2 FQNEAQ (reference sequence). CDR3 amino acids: CASSIPGLAGEGEQFF. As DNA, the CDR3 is TGTGCCAGCAGCATACCGGGACTAGCGGGGGAAGGGGAGCAGTTCTTC.

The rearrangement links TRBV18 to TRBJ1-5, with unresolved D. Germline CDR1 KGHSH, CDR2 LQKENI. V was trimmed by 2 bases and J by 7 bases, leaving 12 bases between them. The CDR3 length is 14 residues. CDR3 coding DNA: TGTGCCAGCTCACCATACAGAGAGATACAGCCCCAGCATTTT. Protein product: CASSPYREIQPQHF.

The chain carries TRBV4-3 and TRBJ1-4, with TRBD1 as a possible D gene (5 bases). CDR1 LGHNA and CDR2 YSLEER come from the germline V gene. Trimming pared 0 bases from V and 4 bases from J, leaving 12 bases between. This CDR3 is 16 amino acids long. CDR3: CASSQEGTPGNEKLFF. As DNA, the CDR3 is TGCGCCAGCAGCCAAGAAGGGACCCCGGGTAATGAAAAACTGTTTTTT.

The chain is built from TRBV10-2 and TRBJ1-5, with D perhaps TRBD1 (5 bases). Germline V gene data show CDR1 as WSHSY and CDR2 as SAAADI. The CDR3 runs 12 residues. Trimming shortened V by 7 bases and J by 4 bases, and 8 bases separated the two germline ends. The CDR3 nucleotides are TGCGCCAGCAAGGACACAAATCAGCCCCAGCATTTT. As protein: CASKDTNQPQHF.

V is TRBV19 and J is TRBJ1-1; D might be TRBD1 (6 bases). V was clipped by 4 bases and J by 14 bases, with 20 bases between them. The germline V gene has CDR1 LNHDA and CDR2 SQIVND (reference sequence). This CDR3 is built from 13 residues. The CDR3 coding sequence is TGTGCCAGTAGTACGGGGGGCGCGACGGTCGGATTCTTT. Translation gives CASSTGGATVGFF.

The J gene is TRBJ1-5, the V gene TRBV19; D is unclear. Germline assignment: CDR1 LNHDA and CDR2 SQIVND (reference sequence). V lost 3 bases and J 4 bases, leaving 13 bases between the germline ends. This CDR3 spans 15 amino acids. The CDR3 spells CASSIFGRRNQPQHF. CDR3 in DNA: TGTGCCAGTAGTATTTTCGGCAGGAGAAATCAGCCCCAGCATTTT.

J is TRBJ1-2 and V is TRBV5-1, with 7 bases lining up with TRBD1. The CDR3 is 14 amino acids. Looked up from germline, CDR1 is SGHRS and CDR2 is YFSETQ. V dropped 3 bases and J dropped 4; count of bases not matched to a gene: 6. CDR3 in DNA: TGCGCCAGCAGCTCCGACAGGGTTAGCTATGGCTACACCTTC. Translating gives CASSSDRVSYGYTF.

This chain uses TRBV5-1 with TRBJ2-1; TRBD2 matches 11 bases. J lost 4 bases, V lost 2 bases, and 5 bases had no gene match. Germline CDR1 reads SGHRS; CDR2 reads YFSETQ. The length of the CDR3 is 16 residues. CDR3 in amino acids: CASSLGLAGGYNEQFF. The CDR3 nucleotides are TGCGCCAGCAGCTTAGGGCTAGCGGGGGGTTACAATGAGCAGTTCTTC.

CDR3 sequence (DNA): TGTGCCAGCAGTTATGGACTAGCGGGGTCGGAGACCCAGTACTTC. It yields the protein CASSYGLAGSETQYF. The chain carries TRBV6-7 and TRBJ2-5; 12 bases are shared with TRBD2. TRBV6-7 is an ORF for which the function is uncertain. With V trimmed by 3 bases and J by 5 bases, 4 bases remained unmatched. This CDR3 has 15 residues.